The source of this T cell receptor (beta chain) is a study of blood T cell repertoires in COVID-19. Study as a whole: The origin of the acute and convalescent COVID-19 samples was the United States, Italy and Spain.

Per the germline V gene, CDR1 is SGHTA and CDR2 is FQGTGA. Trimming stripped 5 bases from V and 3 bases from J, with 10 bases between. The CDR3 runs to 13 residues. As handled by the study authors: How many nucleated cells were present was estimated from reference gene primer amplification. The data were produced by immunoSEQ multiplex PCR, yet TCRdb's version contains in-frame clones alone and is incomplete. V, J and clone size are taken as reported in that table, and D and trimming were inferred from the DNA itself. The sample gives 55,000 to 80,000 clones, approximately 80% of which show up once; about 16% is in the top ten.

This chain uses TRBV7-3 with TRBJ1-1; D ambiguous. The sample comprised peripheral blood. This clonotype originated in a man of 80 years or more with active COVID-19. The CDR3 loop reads CASSPSTDTEAFF. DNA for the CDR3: TGTGCCAGCAGCCCTAGTACGGACACTGAAGCTTTCTTT.